This T cell receptor beta chain came from a study of long-term antiretroviral therapy in people with HIV. Version v3.0 of the immunoSEQ assay ran at survey level. Here immunoSEQ multiplex PCR was the method, and the copy in TCRdb shows in-frame clones only, minus some. The sample includes 20,000 to 30,000 clones, 75% to 85% of them seen just once. Germline V gene sequence: CDR1 SNHLY, CDR2 FYNNEI. V dropped 6 bases and J dropped 0 bases, with 15 bases sitting between them. CDR3 size: 15 residues. The sample consisted of unsorted PBMCs, taken 3 years after starting antiretroviral therapy. The chain couples TRBV2 to TRBJ2-7, with D possibly being TRBD1 (5 bases). This TCR was recovered from a man aged 50 or older with HIV. DNA of the CDR3: TGTGCCAGCAGCCCGTGGGGCACTACCTCCTACGAGCAGTACTTC. Translation: CASSPWGTTSYEQYF.